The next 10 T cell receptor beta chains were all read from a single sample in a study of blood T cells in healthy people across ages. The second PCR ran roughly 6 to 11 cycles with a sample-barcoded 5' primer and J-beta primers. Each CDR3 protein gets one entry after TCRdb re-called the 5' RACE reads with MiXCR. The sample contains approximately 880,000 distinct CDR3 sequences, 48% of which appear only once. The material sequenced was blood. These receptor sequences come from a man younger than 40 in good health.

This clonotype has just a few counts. CDR3 sequence reads: CASSVTGAGAKNIQYF. Here the CDR3 DNA reads TGTGCCAGCAGCGTGACAGGGGCTGGGGCCAAAAACATTCAGTACTTC. The V call is TRBV7-8, the J call TRBJ2-4; 8 bases align to TRBD1. This CDR3 comprises 16 residues. The germline CDR1 and CDR2 sequences are SGHVS and FQNEAQ. V was clipped by 5 bases and J by 1 base; unmatched bases: 7.

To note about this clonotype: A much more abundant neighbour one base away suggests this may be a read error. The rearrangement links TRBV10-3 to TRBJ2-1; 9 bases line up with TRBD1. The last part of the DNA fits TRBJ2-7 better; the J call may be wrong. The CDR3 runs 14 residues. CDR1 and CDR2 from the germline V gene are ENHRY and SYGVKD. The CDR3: CATRGTGHPYEQYF. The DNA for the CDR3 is TGTGCCACCAGGGGGACAGGGCATCCCTACGAGCAGTACTTC.

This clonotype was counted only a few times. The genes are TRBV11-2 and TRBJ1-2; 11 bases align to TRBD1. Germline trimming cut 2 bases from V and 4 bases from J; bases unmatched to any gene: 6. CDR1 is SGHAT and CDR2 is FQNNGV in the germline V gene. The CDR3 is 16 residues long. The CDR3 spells CASSLPSGQGAYGYTF. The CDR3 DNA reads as TGTGCCAGCAGCTTACCTTCCGGACAGGGGGCCTATGGCTACACCTTC.

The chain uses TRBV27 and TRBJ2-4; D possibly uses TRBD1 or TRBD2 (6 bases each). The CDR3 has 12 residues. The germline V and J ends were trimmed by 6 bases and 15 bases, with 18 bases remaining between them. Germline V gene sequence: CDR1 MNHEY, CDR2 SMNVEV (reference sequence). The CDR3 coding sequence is TGTGCCAGCAGCCTTATGGGGGGACACCCGTACTTC. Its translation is CASSLMGGHPYF.

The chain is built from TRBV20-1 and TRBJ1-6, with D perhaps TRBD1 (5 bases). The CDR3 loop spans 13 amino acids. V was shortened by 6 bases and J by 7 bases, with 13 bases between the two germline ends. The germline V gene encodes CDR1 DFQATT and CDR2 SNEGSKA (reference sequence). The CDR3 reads CSAPGGANSPLHF. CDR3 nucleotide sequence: TGCAGTGCCCCGGGAGGGGCGAATTCACCCCTCCACTTT.

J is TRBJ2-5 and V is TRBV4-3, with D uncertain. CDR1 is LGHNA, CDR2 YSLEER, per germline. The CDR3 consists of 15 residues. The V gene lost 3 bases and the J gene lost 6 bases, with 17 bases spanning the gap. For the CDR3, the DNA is TGCGCCAGCAGCCACGAATCTACCGGCTTTCAGACCCAGTACTTC. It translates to CASSHESTGFQTQYF.

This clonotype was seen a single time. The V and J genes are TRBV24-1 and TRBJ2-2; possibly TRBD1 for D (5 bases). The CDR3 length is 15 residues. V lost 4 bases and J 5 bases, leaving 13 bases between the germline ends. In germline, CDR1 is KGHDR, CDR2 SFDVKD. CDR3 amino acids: CATSERTPMTGELFF. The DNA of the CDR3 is TGTGCCACCAGTGAGAGGACACCGATGACCGGGGAGCTGTTTTTT.

The CDR3 is CASSYGLRDPYNEQFF. The CDR3 bases are TGTGCCAGCAGTTACGGTCTGAGGGACCCCTACAATGAGCAGTTCTTC. The V gene is TRBV6-5, the J gene TRBJ2-1, with D possibly called TRBD1 or TRBD2 (5 bases each). The ends were cut back, 2 bases at V and 2 bases at J, with 13 bases in the middle. The CDR3 runs to 16 residues. Germline loops: CDR1 MNHEY, CDR2 SVGAGI.

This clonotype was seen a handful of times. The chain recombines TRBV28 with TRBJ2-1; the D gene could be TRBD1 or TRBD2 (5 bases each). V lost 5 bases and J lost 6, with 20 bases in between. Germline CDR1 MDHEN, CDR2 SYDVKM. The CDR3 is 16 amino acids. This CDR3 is CASSPRWGAGANEQFF. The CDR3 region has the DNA TGTGCCAGCAGTCCCAGGTGGGGAGCCGGGGCCAATGAGCAGTTCTTC.

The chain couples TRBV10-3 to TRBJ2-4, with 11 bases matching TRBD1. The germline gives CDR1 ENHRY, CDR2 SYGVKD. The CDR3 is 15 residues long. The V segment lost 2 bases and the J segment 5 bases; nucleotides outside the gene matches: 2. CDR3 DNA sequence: TGTGCCATCAGTGAGGGACAGGGGGCTGAAAACATTCAGTACTTC. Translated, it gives CAISEGQGAENIQYF.